What follows describes a single T cell receptor beta chain. What it binds is not known. The source of the sample is a study of shared clonotypes between healthy human individuals. CD45RO-negative CD8 cells positively selected for CCR7 made up the naive population, which excluded terminally differentiated effector memory CD45RA+ cells. All donors were healthy HIV-negative adults lacking recent acute infections or vaccinations. All donors were Caucasian adults living in Nashville, Tennessee. V lost 10 bases and J lost 6, with 21 bases in between. This CDR3 region has 14 residues. Germline CDR1 and CDR2: MDHEN and SYDVKM. Regarding the study as a whole: Only blood samples were collected, and tissue repertoires likely differ. Clonotypes that were shared across a handful of donors made up 4% to 6% of naive CD4 clonotypes.

Clones were sequenced by immunoSEQ multiplex PCR, and TCRdb holds only the in-frame ones, with some missing. The repertoire holds about 800,000 clones, with 96% as singletons. The sequenced material came from naive CD8+ T cells sorted from blood. J is TRBJ1-2 and V is TRBV28; D is ambiguous. This receptor was identified in a young man in good health. The CDR3 region is CATEIPIVRDGYTF. The CDR3 coding sequence is TGTGCCACCGAAATCCCAATAGTCAGAGATGGCTACACCTTC.